What follows are 26 T cell receptor beta chains derived from one specimen sequenced in a study of cytomegalovirus exposure and HLA in healthy donors. Use of 60 Vbeta and 13 Jbeta primers characterized the PCR. The data were produced by immunoSEQ multiplex PCR, yet TCRdb's version contains in-frame clones alone and is incomplete. The data contain around 160,000 clones, 75% to 80% of them seen just once; the ten biggest clones take up around 3%. Source material: PBMCs. The source of these receptors is a man in his forties in good health and CMV-seropositive.

The chain carries TRBV9 and TRBJ2-1, with a tentative D call TRBD1 (6 bases). The CDR3 loop spans 17 amino acids. The V end was cut by 3 bases, the J end by 7 bases, with 23 bases between. The germline CDR1 and CDR2 sequences are SGDLS and YYNGEE. The CDR3 spells CASSAQGSPRYMNEQFF. CDR3 DNA sequence: TGTGCCAGCAGCGCCCAGGGGTCCCCTCGATACATGAATGAGCAGTTCTTC. Full variable domain (rest looked up from reference TRBV9 and TRBJ2-1): DSGVTQTPKHLITATGQRVTLRCSPRSGDLSVYWYQQSLDQGLQFLIQYYNGEERAKGNILERFSAQQFPDLHSELNLSSLELGDSALYFCASSAQGSPRYMNEQFFGPGTRLTVL.

The rearrangement joins TRBV19 to TRBJ1-5; the D gene is possibly TRBD1 (6 bases). This CDR3 is 13 amino acids long. With 10 bases removed from V and 8 bases from J, the gap between germline ends came to 18 bases. Germline V CDR1 and CDR2: LNHDA, SQIVND (reference sequence). CDR3: CATRGGGFEPQHF. The CDR3 DNA reads as TGTGCCACCCGAGGGGGTGGGTTTGAGCCCCAGCATTTT.

V usage is TRBV4-1 and J usage is TRBJ1-2, with 7 bases aligning to TRBD1. This CDR3 has 14 residues. Trimming removed 0 bases from V and 2 bases from J; junction bases left unmatched: 0. Germline V gene data show CDR1 as MGHRA and CDR2 as YSYEKL. The CDR3 DNA reads TGCGCCAGCAGCCAAGAGGGACAGAACTATGGCTACACCTTC. Amino acid sequence: CASSQEGQNYGYTF.

The chain employs TRBV5-1 and TRBJ1-2; D is unclear. Germline loops: CDR1 SGHRS, CDR2 YFSETQ. The germline V and J ends were trimmed by 6 bases and 5 bases, with 14 bases remaining between them. CDR3 size: 13 residues. The CDR3 reads CASTSSSGYGYTF. The CDR3 bases are TGCGCCAGCACATCGTCGAGCGGGTATGGCTACACCTTC. The whole variable domain, filled in from reference TRBV5-1 and TRBJ1-2, reads KAGVTQTPRYLIKTRGQQVTLSCSPISGHRSVSWYQQTPGQGLQFLFEYFSETQRNKGNFPGRFSGRQFSNSRSEMNVSTLELGDSALYLCASTSSSGYGYTFGSGTRLTVV.

The chain couples TRBV2 to TRBJ2-3; no clear D. The CDR3 consists of 14 residues. Trimming took 9 bases from V and 2 from J, leaving 15 bases between them. Germline CDR1 reads SNHLY; CDR2 reads FYNNEI. The CDR3 reads CASLYSLNTDTQYF. In DNA, the CDR3 is TGTGCCAGTCTTTATAGCCTGAACACAGATACGCAGTATTTT.

This clone was seen once. The genes are TRBV10-3 and TRBJ1-6, with D uncertain. With 7 bases removed from V and 0 bases from J, the gap between germline ends came to 4 bases. CDR3 size: 13 residues. Germline CDR1 is ENHRY and CDR2 is SYGVKD. Here the CDR3 DNA reads TGTGCCATCACTAGCTCCTATAATTCACCCCTCCACTTT. This sequence encodes CAITSSYNSPLHF.

The chain has TRBV9 and TRBJ1-1; 9 positions agree with TRBD1. V lost 4 bases, J lost 1 base, and 2 bases stayed unmatched. The CDR3 extends over 14 amino acids. The germline gives CDR1 SGDLS, CDR2 YYNGEE. CDR3 in amino acids: CASSPGQGNTEAFF. The CDR3 nucleotides read TGTGCCAGCAGCCCGGGACAGGGGAACACTGAAGCTTTCTTT.

The chain combines TRBV10-1 with TRBJ2-5; 10 bases fit TRBD2. V gave up 3 bases and J gave up 3 bases; unmatched junction bases: 7. The germline CDR1 and CDR2 sequences are WNHNN and SYGVQD (reference sequence). CDR3 length: 16 amino acids. The CDR3 nucleotides are TGCGCCAGCAGTGATTGGGCTAGCGGGAGAAAAGAGACCCAGTACTTC. Protein sequence: CASSDWASGRKETQYF.

The V gene is TRBV6-1, the J gene TRBJ2-1; 11 nucleotides line up with TRBD1. V shed 3 bases and J 8 bases; nucleotides not matched to a gene: 9. The CDR3 is 16 amino acids. Germline CDR1 is MNHNS and CDR2 is SASEGT. The CDR3 region has the DNA TGTGCCAGCAGTGATGAAGGGGACAGGGGGTGGCATGAGCAGTTCTTC. Amino acid sequence: CASSDEGDRGWHEQFF.

The chain links TRBV29-1 to TRBJ2-1; TRBD2 agrees at 11 bases. The length of the CDR3 is 15 residues. Germline loops: CDR1 SQVTM, CDR2 ANQGSEA. The trim removed 5 bases at V and 5 bases at J, leaving 8 bases unmatched. The CDR3 bases are TGCAGCGTTTCGGGGCGACTAGCGGGACACAATGAGCAGTTCTTC. The encoded protein is CSVSGRLAGHNEQFF.

V and J are TRBV7-9 and TRBJ2-2; 9 nucleotides line up with TRBD1. Per the germline V gene, CDR1 is SEHNR and CDR2 is FQNEAQ (reference sequence). The CDR3 covers 17 residues. With V trimmed by 3 bases and J by 4 bases, 9 bases remained unmatched. The CDR3 DNA reads TGTGCCAGCAGCTTTGGGTCACAGGGGGCGGCCACCGGGGAGCTGTTTTTT. Protein: CASSFGSQGAATGELFF.

This clone came up a few times. The chain is built from TRBV9 and TRBJ2-3; 9 bases line up with TRBD2. CDR1 and CDR2 (germline): SGDLS, YYNGEE. The V gene end was trimmed by 0 bases and the J gene end by 6 bases; junction bases not matched to a gene: 5. The CDR3 spans 15 residues. As DNA, the CDR3 is TGTGCCAGCAGCGTAGTAGCGGGAGAAGGGGATACGCAGTATTTT. Its protein product is CASSVVAGEGDTQYF.

Only a few counts were recorded for this clone. The V and J genes are TRBV2 and TRBJ2-7, with 14 bases matching TRBD2. V lost 7 bases to trimming and J lost 5 bases; unmatched junction nucleotides: 7. Germline V CDR1 and CDR2: SNHLY, FYNNEI. This CDR3 spans 15 amino acids. CDR3 protein: CASTTPGLAGDEQYF. The CDR3 DNA is TGTGCCAGCACAACACCGGGACTAGCGGGAGACGAGCAGTACTTC. The variable domain in full, completed from reference TRBV2 and TRBJ2-7, reads EPEVTQTPSHQVTQMGQEVILRCVPISNHLYFYWYRQILGQKVEFLVSFYNNEISEKSEIFDDQFSVERPDGSNFTLKIRSTKLEDSAMYFCASTTPGLAGDEQYFGPGTRLTVT.

The chain recombines TRBV9 with TRBJ1-2; weak D call: TRBD1 (5 bases). Germline-derived CDR1 and CDR2 are SGDLS and YYNGEE. CDR3 length equals 16 residues. V lost 4 bases and J lost 4, with 20 bases in between. The CDR3, as DNA: TGTGCCAGCAGCCCCGACCCCAGGCAGGGTCTCTATGGCTACACCTTC. Translation gives CASSPDPRQGLYGYTF.

The V and J genes are TRBV7-2 and TRBJ2-1, with 14 bases matching TRBD2. Per germline, CDR1 SGHTA and CDR2 FQGNSA. The V gene end was trimmed by 5 bases and the J gene end by 10 bases; junction bases not matched to a gene: 7. The CDR3 loop spans 15 amino acids. The CDR3 is CASSRGTSGSREQFF. The DNA for the CDR3 is TGTGCCAGCAGCCGAGGGACTAGCGGGAGTAGGGAGCAGTTCTTC. Combining the CDR3 with reference TRBV7-2 and TRBJ2-1 gives the whole variable domain GAGVSQSPSNKVTEKGKDVELRCDPISGHTALYWYRQSLGQGLEFLIYFQGNSAPDKSGLPSDRFSAERTGGSVSTLTIQRTQQEDSAVYLCASSRGTSGSREQFFGPGTRLTVL.

The CDR3 DNA reads as TGTGCCAGCAGCTCCACGGGACAGGGGAATTTAGATGAGCAGTTCTTC. It specifies CASSSTGQGNLDEQFF. The chain joins TRBV7-9 to TRBJ2-1; 10 bases align to TRBD1. V dropped 4 bases and J dropped 8; count of bases not matched to a gene: 11. The germline gives CDR1 SEHNR, CDR2 FQNEAQ (reference sequence). CDR3 size: 16 residues. The variable domain in full, with the rest retrieved from reference TRBV7-9 and TRBJ2-1, is DTGVSQNPRHKITKRGQNVTFRCDPISEHNRLYWYRQTLGQGPEFLTYFQNEAQLEKSRLLSDRFSAERPKGSFSTLEIQRTEQGDSAMYLCASSSTGQGNLDEQFFGPGTRLTVL.

The rearrangement joins TRBV6-5 to TRBJ2-1; no clear D gene. The CDR3 contains 13 residues. Trimming removed 0 bases at V and 9 bases at J, with 9 bases between. CDR1 and CDR2 from the germline V gene are MNHEY and SVGAGI. The CDR3 sequence is CASSYSGLSEQFF. CDR3 nucleotide sequence: TGTGCCAGCAGTTACTCGGGCCTGAGTGAGCAGTTCTTC.

This chain connects TRBV6-1 to TRBJ2-3; 9 bases match TRBD2. The germline CDR1 and CDR2 sequences are MNHNS and SASEGT. The ends lost 9 bases at V and 13 bases at J; junction bases unmatched: 14. The CDR3 loop spans 13 amino acids. The DNA of the CDR3 is TGTGCCAGTCAAAAACCTAGCGGGACCTCAAAGTATTTT. This translates into CASQKPSGTSKYF.

The DNA of the CDR3 is TGCAGCGTCGAAACAGGAAGATACGAGCAGTACTTC. Its protein is CSVETGRYEQYF. The chain links TRBV29-1 to TRBJ2-5; tentative D call: TRBD1 (5 bases). The better agreement between TRBJ2-7 and the DNA end casts doubt on the J call. Germline-derived CDR1 and CDR2 are SQVTM and ANQGSEA. This CDR3 contains 12 residues.

The chain joins TRBV4-3 to TRBJ2-5; 16 nucleotides line up with TRBD2. This CDR3 is built from 20 residues. Germline V gives CDR1 LGHNA, CDR2 YSLEER. J gave up 2 bases and V 4 bases, and 13 bases lay outside the gene matches. The CDR3 DNA sequence: TGCGCCAGCAGCCCCAAACGGCCGGGACTAGCGGGAGGGCGGCAAGAGACCCAGTACTTC. It yields the protein CASSPKRPGLAGGRQETQYF.

The genes are TRBV2 and TRBJ2-1, with D unresolved. V dropped 3 bases and J dropped 0 bases, with 9 bases sitting between them. The CDR3 length is 15 residues. Germline V gene lookup returns CDR1 SNHLY and CDR2 FYNNEI. The CDR3 DNA follows: TGTGCCAGCAGTGAGTTCTTAGCCTCCTACAATGAGCAGTTCTTC. The encoded protein is CASSEFLASYNEQFF.

This chain links TRBV5-5 with TRBJ2-7; 12 nucleotides match TRBD1. Germline V gives CDR1 SGHKS, CDR2 YYEKEE (reference sequence). Trimming removed 0 bases from V and 7 bases from J; junction bases left unmatched: 11. The CDR3 is made up of 17 amino acids. CDR3 sequence reads: CASSLEGAGQGAFEQYF. The CDR3 nucleotides read TGTGCCAGCAGCTTGGAAGGAGCGGGACAGGGGGCGTTTGAGCAGTACTTC.

This clone showed up just a few times. This chain connects TRBV7-6 to TRBJ2-7; D not certain. V was pared by 5 bases and J by 0 bases, with 14 bases between. Germline-derived CDR1 and CDR2 are SGHVS and FNYEAQ. The CDR3 is made up of 15 amino acids. The CDR3 loop is CASSIDHSSSYEQYF. The CDR3 bases are TGTGCCAGCAGCATAGACCATTCCAGCTCCTACGAGCAGTACTTC. The entire variable domain, with the rest obtained from reference TRBV7-6 and TRBJ2-7, is as follows: GAGVSQSPRYKVTKRGQDVALRCDPISGHVSLYWYRQALGQGPEFLTYFNYEAQQDKSGLPNDRFSAERPEGSISTLTIQRTEQRDSAMYRCASSIDHSSSYEQYFGPGTRLTVT.

The J gene is TRBJ2-7, the V gene TRBV6-6; 9 nucleotides line up with TRBD2. Trimming took 4 bases from V and 1 from J; bases not matched to a gene: 5. Germline CDR1 and CDR2: MNHNY and SVGAGI (reference sequence). This CDR3 contains 15 residues. This CDR3 reads CASSSSGTGSYEQYF. Written as DNA, the CDR3 is TGTGCCAGCAGTTCTAGCGGGACGGGATCCTACGAGCAGTACTTC.

This clone was seen just once. V is TRBV9 and J is TRBJ1-2; TRBD1 matches at 7 bases. CDR3 length: 15 amino acids. Germline V gene data show CDR1 as SGDLS and CDR2 as YYNGEE. Losses at the gene ends were 4 bases for V and 4 bases for J; bases not matched to a gene: 10. The CDR3 loop is CASSQSGTDIYGYTF. As DNA, the CDR3 is TGTGCCAGCAGCCAGTCCGGGACAGACATCTATGGCTACACCTTC.

CDR3 nucleotides: TGTGCCAGCAGCTTTGGAGGGGTCCAAGAGACCCAGTACTTC. Encoded protein: CASSFGGVQETQYF. J is TRBJ2-5 and V is TRBV11-2, with D perhaps TRBD2 (6 bases). Germline V gene lookup returns CDR1 SGHAT and CDR2 FQNNGV. The CDR3 runs to 14 residues. Trimming removed 3 bases from V and 1 base from J, with 9 bases in between.